One sample yielded the 14 T cell receptor beta chains listed below, sequenced in a study of cytomegalovirus exposure and HLA in healthy donors. PCR used 60 Vbeta primers and 13 Jbeta primers. Sequencing used immunoSEQ multiplex PCR; TCRdb keeps in-frame clones, though not all of them. The table includes over 150,000 clones, roughly 78% detected once. The sample was PBMCs. The receptors here all came from a woman in her forties or fifties in good health and CMV-seropositive.

The rearrangement joins TRBV28 to TRBJ2-7; tentative D call: TRBD1 (6 bases). This CDR3 is 13 amino acids long. V gave up 2 bases and J gave up 8 bases, with 13 bases separating them. CDR1 and CDR2 from the germline V gene are MDHEN and SYDVKM. The CDR3 DNA sequence: TGTGCCAGCAGTTTACCCGGGACATTCAAGCAGTACTTC. This sequence encodes CASSLPGTFKQYF.

The rearrangement joins TRBV2 to TRBJ1-5, with D perhaps TRBD1 (6 bases). This CDR3 comprises 14 residues. Germline V gives CDR1 SNHLY, CDR2 FYNNEI. Trimming took 3 bases from V and 5 from J, leaving 11 bases between them. The CDR3 DNA follows: TGTGCCAGCAGTGAGGACAGAGTGGATCAGCCCCAGCATTTT. Translation gives CASSEDRVDQPQHF.

The chain employs TRBV5-1 and TRBJ2-2; 7 bases map to TRBD1. The CDR3 length is 15 residues. Germline CDR1 reads SGHRS; CDR2 reads YFSETQ. The junction had 10 bases not matched to a gene; V was cut back by 7 bases and J by 4 bases. The CDR3 DNA sequence: TGCGCCAGCCGGCCTTCGACAGGGCCCACCGGGGAGCTGTTTTTT. Residues: CASRPSTGPTGELFF. The variable domain in full, with the rest retrieved from reference TRBV5-1 and TRBJ2-2, is KAGVTQTPRYLIKTRGQQVTLSCSPISGHRSVSWYQQTPGQGLQFLFEYFSETQRNKGNFPGRFSGRQFSNSRSEMNVSTLELGDSALYLCASRPSTGPTGELFFGEGSRLTVL.

This chain uses TRBV5-5 with TRBJ1-4; no clear D gene. The CDR3 has 14 amino acids. Trimming removed 3 bases at V and 8 bases at J, with 14 bases between. Per the germline V gene, CDR1 is SGHKS and CDR2 is YYEKEE (reference sequence). CDR3 sequence reads: CASSSHVTGEKLFF. The CDR3 DNA is TGTGCCAGCAGCTCCCACGTGACTGGGGAAAAACTGTTTTTT.

The chain has TRBV28 and TRBJ2-1; 9 bases are shared with TRBD2. Germline V gene data show CDR1 as MDHEN and CDR2 as SYDVKM. CDR3 length: 14 residues. The junction had 6 bases not matched to a gene; V was cut back by 8 bases and J by 4 bases. The CDR3 DNA reads as TGTGCCAGCCAGCGGGAGGTCGTTTACAATGAGCAGTTCTTC. Its protein is CASQREVVYNEQFF.

The chain recombines TRBV19 with TRBJ2-6, with D perhaps TRBD2 (5 bases). There are 17 residues in the CDR3. Trimming took 5 bases from V and 0 from J, leaving 14 bases between them. Germline V gene lookup returns CDR1 LNHDA and CDR2 SQIVND (reference sequence). The CDR3 here is CASSPPQGSSGANVLTF. The CDR3 DNA is TGTGCCAGTAGTCCCCCCCAAGGGAGCTCTGGGGCCAACGTCCTGACTTTC.

The chain has TRBV28 and TRBJ1-6, with TRBD1 as a possible D gene (5 bases). Looked up from germline, CDR1 is MDHEN and CDR2 is SYDVKM. V lost 5 bases and J 7 bases, leaving 15 bases between the germline ends. This CDR3 has 15 amino acids. The CDR3 nucleotides are TGTGCCAGCAGTACCTCCCGACGGGGGAATTCACCCCTCCACTTT. Residues: CASSTSRRGNSPLHF.

The gene calls are TRBV5-4 and TRBJ1-2; 11 bases are shared with TRBD1. CDR3 length: 15 residues. Germline-derived CDR1 and CDR2 are SGHNT and YYREEE (reference sequence). Trimming cost V 2 bases and J 8 bases; bases outside gene matches: 8. CDR3 sequence (DNA): TGTGCCAGCAGCTTAGACGAGGACAGGGGGCACGGCTACACCTTC. This gives the protein CASSLDEDRGHGYTF.

Only one count was recorded for this clone. V and J are TRBV28 and TRBJ1-5, with 9 nucleotides matching TRBD1. The V gene end was trimmed by 11 bases and the J gene end by 6 bases; junction bases not matched to a gene: 8. There are 13 residues in the CDR3. Per germline, CDR1 MDHEN and CDR2 SYDVKM. CDR3 amino acids: CAHRDRVAQPQHF. The CDR3 DNA is TGTGCCCACCGGGACAGGGTTGCTCAGCCCCAGCATTTT.

V gene TRBV11-2 combines with J gene TRBJ2-3; D not certain. There are 15 residues in the CDR3. The germline V and J ends were trimmed by 2 bases and 4 bases, with 13 bases remaining between them. Germline V gives CDR1 SGHAT, CDR2 FQNNGV. The CDR3: CASSLTRNGPDTQYF. DNA for the CDR3: TGTGCCAGCAGCTTAACGCGGAATGGCCCAGATACGCAGTATTTT. Supplemented by reference TRBV11-2 and TRBJ2-3, the full variable domain reads EAGVAQSPRYKIIEKRQSVAFWCNPISGHATLYWYQQILGQGPKLLIQFQNNGVVDDSQLPKDRFSAERLKGVDSTLKIQPAKLEDSAVYLCASSLTRNGPDTQYFGPGTRLTVL.

As to this clone: Distinct nucleotide sequences in the sample also encode this CDR3. The J gene is TRBJ2-2, the V gene TRBV5-1; 8 bases are shared with TRBD1. With 0 bases clipped from V and 3 bases from J, the junction kept 1 base outside the gene matches. Germline CDR1 is SGHRS and CDR2 is YFSETQ. The CDR3 runs 15 residues. In DNA form, the CDR3 reads TGCGCCAGCAGCTTGGGACAGGGGCACACCGGGGAGCTGTTTTTT. Residues: CASSLGQGHTGELFF.

The chain recombines TRBV7-2 with TRBJ2-7; weak D call: TRBD1 (6 bases). V dropped 3 bases and J dropped 4 bases, with 13 bases sitting between them. CDR3 length equals 14 residues. The V gene's germline CDR1 is SGHTA and CDR2 FQGNSA. The chain's CDR3 is CASSFTKGQYEQYF. In DNA, the CDR3 is TGTGCCAGCAGCTTCACCAAAGGACAGTACGAGCAGTACTTC.

This sequence joins TRBV28 and TRBJ1-2; 9 nucleotides match TRBD1. CDR3 length equals 16 residues. Losses at the gene ends were 5 bases for V and 0 bases for J; bases not matched to a gene: 7. The germline gives CDR1 MDHEN, CDR2 SYDVKM. For the CDR3, the DNA is TGTGCCAGCAGTCCTACAGGGGGCGATGCTAACTATGGCTACACCTTC. Translation gives CASSPTGGDANYGYTF.

The chain links TRBV19 to TRBJ1-5, with 7 bases fitting TRBD1. With 3 bases clipped from V and 0 bases from J, the junction kept 11 bases outside the gene matches. Germline CDR1 reads LNHDA; CDR2 reads SQIVND (reference sequence). This CDR3 is 18 amino acids long. In DNA form, the CDR3 reads TGTGCCAGTAGTATGGTTGGGACAGCAAAGTATAGCAATCAGCCCCAGCATTTT. Translated, it gives CASSMVGTAKYSNQPQHF.